This T cell receptor (beta chain) was recorded in a study of blood T cells in healthy people across ages. Combining a sample-barcoded 5' primer with a J-beta primer mix, a second PCR ran for about 6 to 11 cycles. TCRdb passed the 5' RACE reads through MiXCR, listing each CDR3 protein once. Of about 1.6 million distinct CDR3 sequences in the sample, roughly 30% are singletons; the top ten hold around 10%. Notes on this clonotype: Antigen unknown.

Total RNA extraction produced at least 5 micrograms (per sample) for the study. The study, taken as a whole, reports: As age increased, TCR beta diversity per million T cells fell in a roughly linear fashion. The study found more naive CD4+ cells and higher diversity in long-lived than aged donors.

The CDR3 is 16 residues long. With 5 bases removed from V and 8 bases from J, the gap between germline ends came to 21 bases. The V gene's germline CDR1 is SEHNR and CDR2 FQNEAQ (reference sequence). This clonotype was sampled from a woman in her twenties or thirties in good health. The rearrangement joins TRBV7-9 to TRBJ1-4; no clear D. Sequencing was done on a sample of blood. CDR3 sequence: CASSRRANAAKEKLFF. CDR3 in DNA: TGTGCCAGCAGCAGAAGGGCAAACGCAGCCAAGGAAAAACTGTTTTTT.